The 31 T cell receptor beta chains presented below share a single source sample, sequenced in a study of cytomegalovirus exposure and HLA in healthy donors. Vbeta (60) and Jbeta (13) primers were used in the PCR. Repertoires were generated with immunoSEQ multiplex PCR, while TCRdb's copy carries only in-frame clones and drops some. The profile shows about 110,000 clones, over 65% of them singletons. The sample comprised PBMCs. Every receptor here comes from a female donor in good health and CMV-seropositive.

This chain uses TRBV7-6 with TRBJ1-2; D is possibly TRBD1 (5 bases). The CDR3 loop spans 16 amino acids. Trimming removed 5 bases from V and 4 bases from J, with 20 bases in between. The V gene's germline CDR1 is SGHVS and CDR2 FNYEAQ. The CDR3 nucleotides read TGTGCCAGCAGCACACACCAGGGCCGATTAGGCTATGGCTACACCTTC. Translation gives CASSTHQGRLGYGYTF.

This rearrangement joins TRBV5-1 to TRBJ2-7, with D possibly being TRBD2 (7 bases). Germline loops: CDR1 SGHRS, CDR2 YFSETQ. The CDR3 length is 15 residues. The V and J ends lost 0 bases and 6 bases respectively, with 16 bases between them. The CDR3 spells CASSLAGPRGGEQYF. DNA of the CDR3: TGCGCCAGCAGCTTGGCGGGACCGAGGGGGGGCGAGCAGTACTTC.

V is TRBV5-1 and J is TRBJ2-7, with 7 positions matching TRBD2. This CDR3 comprises 15 residues. The V and J ends lost 4 bases and 3 bases, in that order; junction bases with no gene match: 10. Germline loops: CDR1 SGHRS, CDR2 YFSETQ. The DNA for the CDR3 is TGCGCCAGCAGCCCTCGGGGGGAGCCGGGCTACGAGCAGTACTTC. Encoded protein: CASSPRGEPGYEQYF.

This chain links TRBV6-5 with TRBJ2-7, with D perhaps matching TRBD2 (6 bases). Trimming shortened V by 6 bases and J by 2 bases, and 17 bases separated the two germline ends. Germline CDR1 is MNHEY and CDR2 is SVGAGI. The CDR3 runs to 15 residues. The CDR3 DNA reads as TGTGCCAGCAGCTCGCCGAGGCGGGGCACCTACGAGCAGTACTTC. Encoded protein: CASSSPRRGTYEQYF.

The chain combines TRBV4-1 with TRBJ1-5, with D possibly being TRBD1 (6 bases). The CDR3 loop spans 16 amino acids. Trimming cost V 0 bases and J 2 bases, with 11 bases left between them. CDR1 and CDR2 from the germline V gene are MGHRA and YSYEKL. The CDR3: CASSQDGGLGNQPQHF. CDR3 DNA sequence: TGCGCCAGCAGCCAAGACGGGGGGCTGGGCAATCAGCCCCAGCATTTT.

The chain uses TRBV6-6 and TRBJ1-5; the match to TRBD1 covers 8 bases. This CDR3 region has 15 residues. Germline CDR1 is MNHNY and CDR2 is SVGAGI (reference sequence). V gave up 3 bases and J gave up 4 bases; unmatched junction bases: 5. CDR3 coding DNA: TGTGCCAGCAGTTATTGGACAGGGCCTAATCAGCCCCAGCATTTT. Its translation: CASSYWTGPNQPQHF.

The gene calls are TRBV28 and TRBJ1-2, with D tentatively TRBD1 (6 bases). CDR1 is MDHEN, CDR2 SYDVKM, per germline. The CDR3 runs 17 residues. The ends were cut back, 4 bases at V and 4 bases at J, with 22 bases in the middle. This chain's CDR3 is CASSSPGTRELLYGYTF. For the CDR3, the DNA is TGTGCCAGCAGTTCTCCCGGGACACGCGAACTCCTCTATGGCTACACCTTC.

V usage is TRBV19 and J usage is TRBJ2-7; the match to TRBD2 covers 14 bases. The CDR3 consists of 15 residues. Germline CDR1 reads LNHDA; CDR2 reads SQIVND (reference sequence). V dropped 5 bases and J dropped 6; count of bases not matched to a gene: 6. The CDR3 sequence is CASSVIGTSGSEQYF. The DNA for the CDR3 is TGTGCCAGTAGTGTAATTGGGACTAGCGGGAGCGAGCAGTACTTC.

J is TRBJ1-5 and V is TRBV9; D not certain. Germline V gene lookup returns CDR1 SGDLS and CDR2 YYNGEE. This CDR3 region has 13 residues. V dropped 4 bases and J dropped 1 base, with 6 bases sitting between them. Here the CDR3 reads CASSPTSNQPQHF. The CDR3 region has the DNA TGTGCCAGCAGCCCGACAAGCAATCAGCCCCAGCATTTT.

The chain joins TRBV2 to TRBJ1-3, with 7 bases fitting TRBD1. The junction had 8 bases not matched to a gene; V was cut back by 6 bases and J by 3 bases. The CDR3 totals 15 residues. Per germline, CDR1 SNHLY and CDR2 FYNNEI. The DNA of the CDR3 is TGTGCCAGCAGATTCCGACAGGGAGGTGGAAACACCATATATTTT. Translation: CASRFRQGGGNTIYF.

For the CDR3, the DNA is TGTGCCAGCAGTTTAAAGGGGCACGGGGAGCTGTTTTTT. Translation: CASSLKGHGELFF. V is TRBV27 and J is TRBJ2-2; possibly TRBD1 for D (5 bases). The CDR3 has 13 amino acids. CDR1 MNHEY and CDR2 SMNVEV come from the germline V gene (reference sequence). Trimming removed 2 bases at V and 7 bases at J, with 8 bases between.

This chain links TRBV10-3 with TRBJ2-3; 9 bases map to TRBD2. This CDR3 is built from 14 residues. V trimming: 4 bases; J trimming: 5 bases; junction bases outside the gene matches: 4. Per germline, CDR1 ENHRY and CDR2 SYGVKD. The CDR3 is CAISGSGGLDTQYF. In nucleotides, the CDR3 is TGTGCCATCAGTGGCAGCGGGGGGCTAGATACGCAGTATTTT.

The J gene is TRBJ2-7, the V gene TRBV5-4; perhaps TRBD1 as D (5 bases). Germline V gene sequence: CDR1 SGHNT, CDR2 YYREEE (reference sequence). Trimming cost V 1 base and J 1 base, with 12 bases left between them. The CDR3 loop spans 15 amino acids. CDR3 residues: CASSLIGAGSYEQYF. In nucleotides, the CDR3 is TGTGCCAGCAGCTTGATAGGGGCAGGTTCCTACGAGCAGTACTTC.

The CDR3 loop is CASSLLVSAGSGQYF. CDR3 in DNA: TGTGCCAGCAGCTTATTGGTATCCGCCGGATCAGGGCAGTACTTC. The rearrangement uses TRBV7-8 and TRBJ2-7, with unresolved D. This CDR3 is 15 amino acids long. V lost 2 bases and J lost 9, with 20 bases in between. CDR1 is SGHVS, CDR2 FQNEAQ, per germline.

The chain is built from TRBV27 and TRBJ2-7; D unclear. The CDR3 consists of 13 residues. From germline, CDR1 is MNHEY and CDR2 SMNVEV (reference sequence). V was clipped by 8 bases and J by 1 base, with 12 bases between them. The CDR3 DNA is TGTGCCAGCCAAACCTACGGTTCCTACGAGCAGTACTTC. This translates into CASQTYGSYEQYF.

The CDR3 nucleotides read TGCGCCAGCAGCCGAAACCTAGCGGGAGTCGCCCATGAGCAGTTCTTC. This translates into CASSRNLAGVAHEQFF. This chain joins TRBV5-1 and TRBJ2-1; 10 nucleotides line up with TRBD2. With 4 bases clipped from V and 8 bases from J, the junction kept 12 bases outside the gene matches. Germline V lookup: CDR1 SGHRS, CDR2 YFSETQ. CDR3 length equals 16 residues.

The V and J genes are TRBV7-9 and TRBJ2-3; TRBD2 matches at 11 bases. The CDR3 has 17 residues. V gave up 4 bases and J gave up 0 bases; unmatched junction bases: 6. Germline CDR1 SEHNR, CDR2 FQNEAQ (reference sequence). DNA for the CDR3: TGTGCCAGCAGCTACACTCGGACTAGCGGGAGCACAGATACGCAGTATTTT. The encoded protein is CASSYTRTSGSTDTQYF.

The chain links TRBV4-1 to TRBJ2-7; 8 bases are a match to TRBD2. Germline values: CDR1 MGHRA, CDR2 YSYEKL. CDR3 length: 16 amino acids. The V gene end was trimmed by 0 bases and the J gene end by 1 base; junction bases not matched to a gene: 5. The CDR3 nucleotides read TGCGCCAGCAGCCAAGATGATGGGACTAGTTCCTACGAGCAGTACTTC. Translation gives CASSQDDGTSSYEQYF.

This chain links TRBV28 with TRBJ2-7, with D possibly TRBD2 on 6 matching bases. In germline, CDR1 is MDHEN, CDR2 SYDVKM. The CDR3 consists of 14 residues. Trimming shortened V by 3 bases and J by 2 bases, and 11 bases separated the two germline ends. The CDR3 nucleotides are TGTGCCAGCAGTTTGGAGGGGTCTCCCTACGAGCAGTACTTC. Its translation: CASSLEGSPYEQYF.

DNA for the CDR3: TGTGCCAGCTCCCCAAATCCGGGACTAGCGTCGGACGAGCAGTACTTC. This sequence encodes CASSPNPGLASDEQYF. The chain combines TRBV28 with TRBJ2-7, with TRBD2 matching over 10 bases. The V segment lost 8 bases and the J segment 5 bases; nucleotides outside the gene matches: 15. The CDR3 length is 16 residues. Germline CDR1 MDHEN, CDR2 SYDVKM.

The chain joins TRBV5-4 to TRBJ2-1, with a possible D match to TRBD2 (5 bases). Per the germline V gene, CDR1 is SGHNT and CDR2 is YYREEE (reference sequence). The germline V and J ends were trimmed by 5 bases and 2 bases, with 11 bases remaining between them. The CDR3 contains 14 residues. CDR3 in DNA: TGTGCCAGCAGTTCCGACTATACCTACAATGAGCAGTTCTTC. It codes for CASSSDYTYNEQFF.

This clone was recorded only once. This chain connects TRBV20-1 to TRBJ1-2; D gene unclear. Germline values: CDR1 DFQATT, CDR2 SNEGSKA (reference sequence). This CDR3 contains 11 residues. Trimming removed 4 bases from V and 11 bases from J, with 14 bases in between. CDR3 sequence reads: CSAIEQLAYTF. DNA of the CDR3: TGCAGTGCTATAGAGCAGTTAGCTTACACCTTC.

V usage is TRBV7-2 and J usage is TRBJ2-7, with D perhaps matching TRBD1 (6 bases). The CDR3 totals 13 residues. Germline V gene sequence: CDR1 SGHTA, CDR2 FQGNSA. Trimming took 5 bases from V and 6 from J, leaving 14 bases between them. Here the CDR3 reads CASSLRGASEQYF. The CDR3 DNA reads as TGTGCCAGCAGCCTCAGGGGCGCCTCCGAGCAGTACTTC.

The rearrangement links TRBV7-8 to TRBJ2-5; D is unclear. In germline, CDR1 is SGHVS, CDR2 FQNEAQ. This CDR3 is built from 16 residues. The germline V and J ends were trimmed by 1 base and 2 bases, with 14 bases remaining between them. This CDR3 is CASSLGLSPQQETQYF. CDR3 DNA: TGTGCCAGCAGCTTAGGCTTGTCTCCACAACAAGAGACCCAGTACTTC.

The rearrangement uses TRBV5-5 and TRBJ1-2; 10 bases are a match to TRBD1. The germline V gene encodes CDR1 SGHKS and CDR2 YYEKEE (reference sequence). V shed 3 bases, J shed 4 bases, and the junction held 12 bases outside the gene matches. The CDR3 sequence is 17 residues long. CDR3: CASSSPKGTGVGYGYTF. The CDR3 DNA sequence: TGTGCCAGCAGCTCTCCCAAAGGGACAGGGGTCGGCTATGGCTACACCTTC. Based on the CDR3 plus reference TRBV5-5 and TRBJ1-2, the full variable domain is DAGVTQSPTHLIKTRGQQVTLRCSPISGHKSVSWYQQVLGQGPQFIFQYYEKEERGRGNFPDRFSARQFPNYSSELNVNALLLGDSALYLCASSSPKGTGVGYGYTFGSGTRLTVV.

This sequence joins TRBV10-3 and TRBJ1-5; D perhaps matches TRBD1 (5 bases). The CDR3 contains 13 residues. CDR1 is ENHRY, CDR2 SYGVKD, per germline. The ends were cut back, 6 bases at V and 5 bases at J, with 11 bases in the middle. The CDR3 DNA reads TGTGCCATCAGATCAGGGTTGTATCAGCCCCAGCATTTT. It specifies CAIRSGLYQPQHF.

The chain carries TRBV19 and TRBJ2-7; tentatively, D is TRBD1 (5 bases). From germline, CDR1 is LNHDA and CDR2 SQIVND (reference sequence). V dropped 5 bases and J dropped 2 bases, with 13 bases sitting between them. The CDR3 consists of 14 residues. The CDR3 coding sequence is TGTGCCAGTAGTGTGTCGCAGGGCCCCTACGAGCAGTACTTC. Amino acids: CASSVSQGPYEQYF. Based on the CDR3 plus reference TRBV19 and TRBJ2-7, the full variable domain is DGGITQSPKYLFRKEGQNVTLSCEQNLNHDAMYWYRQDPGQGLRLIYYSQIVNDFQKGDIAEGYSVSREKKESFPLTVTSAQKNPTAFYLCASSVSQGPYEQYFGPGTRLTVT.

The gene calls are TRBV7-9 and TRBJ1-2; 12 bases map to TRBD1. CDR3 length: 15 amino acids. Per the germline V gene, CDR1 is SEHNR and CDR2 is FQNEAQ (reference sequence). After removal of 4 bases from V and 4 bases from J, the junction contained 4 bases not matched to a gene. CDR3 loop: CASSSGTGGVYGYTF. The DNA for the CDR3 is TGTGCCAGCAGCTCAGGGACAGGGGGCGTCTATGGCTACACCTTC.

The chain combines TRBV30 with TRBJ2-2; D may be TRBD2 (6 bases). This CDR3 has 18 amino acids. Per the germline V gene, CDR1 is GTSNPN and CDR2 is SVGIG (reference sequence). The ends were cut back, 3 bases at V and 0 bases at J, with 20 bases in the middle. DNA for the CDR3: TGTGCCTGGAGGTCTAAGGTTGCTAGCGTTGCGAACACCGGGGAGCTGTTTTTT. Translation gives CAWRSKVASVANTGELFF.

The chain is built from TRBV5-4 and TRBJ2-5, with 8 nucleotides matching TRBD1. V was pared by 4 bases and J by 2 bases, with 7 bases of the junction left unmatched. Germline V gives CDR1 SGHNT, CDR2 YYREEE (reference sequence). The length of the CDR3 is 15 residues. The CDR3 DNA reads as TGTGCCAGCAGCGCGGACAGGGAGAGACAAGAGACCCAGTACTTC. This codes for CASSADRERQETQYF.

The chain employs TRBV7-3 and TRBJ2-1; TRBD1 might be the D (5 bases). Germline lookup yields CDR1 SGHTA and CDR2 FQGTGA. Between the trimmed V and J ends, which lost 5 bases and 8 bases, there was a span of 16 bases. The CDR3 covers 14 residues. The CDR3 region is CASSPSRVGDEQFF. The CDR3 nucleotides are TGTGCCAGCAGCCCGAGCAGGGTAGGGGATGAGCAGTTCTTC.